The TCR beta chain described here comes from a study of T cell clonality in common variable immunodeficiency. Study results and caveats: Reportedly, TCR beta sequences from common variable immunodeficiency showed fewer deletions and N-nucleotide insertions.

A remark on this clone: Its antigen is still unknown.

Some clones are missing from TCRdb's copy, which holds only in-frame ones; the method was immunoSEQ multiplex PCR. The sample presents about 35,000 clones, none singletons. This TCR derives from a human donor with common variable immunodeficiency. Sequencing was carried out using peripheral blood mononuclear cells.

The CDR3 bases that were read are TGTGCCAGCAGTGAAAGGGAACGGGGAGGGCCC. Encoded protein: CASSERERGGP. The entire CDR3 is CASSERERGGPLHF. The chain combines TRBV6-1 with TRBJ1-6, with no clear D. Read data end 3 residues before the CDR3 end; the end is taken from the germline J gene. CDR1 is MNHNS, CDR2 SASEGT, per germline. This CDR3 comprises 14 residues.